One T cell receptor (beta chain) is described in this entry. Its matching antigen is unknown. The sample is drawn from a study of OX40 agonist ivuxolimab in advanced cancers. Study overall: Patients treated during dose escalation were battling hepatocellular carcinoma, melanoma, renal cell or head and neck cancer. The study, taken as a whole, reports: There was clonal expansion of CD4+ and CD8+ blood T cells by week 6 at 0.1 to 3.0 mg/kg. Compared with CD4+, CD8+ T cells on average had more expanded clones.

After removal of 5 bases from V and 4 bases from J, the junction contained 3 bases not matched to a gene. CDR1 and CDR2 (germline): SEHNR, FQNEAQ (reference sequence). This CDR3 is built from 13 residues. The repertoire was sequenced with immunoSEQ multiplex PCR; TCRdb's copy has only in-frame clones and lacks some. The table records about 96,000 clones, about nine tenths of them present only once. The rearrangement joins TRBV7-9 to TRBJ1-2; 8 bases match TRBD1. The TCR sequence derives from an adult with an advanced solid tumor such as melanoma, head and neck, liver or kidney cancer. This sample comprised CD4+ or CD8+ T cells sorted from blood, obtained in a trial of the OX40 agonist ivuxolimab. CDR3 nucleotides: TGTGCCAGCAGCCGGACAGGGCCCTATGGCTACACCTTC. Translated, it gives CASSRTGPYGYTF.